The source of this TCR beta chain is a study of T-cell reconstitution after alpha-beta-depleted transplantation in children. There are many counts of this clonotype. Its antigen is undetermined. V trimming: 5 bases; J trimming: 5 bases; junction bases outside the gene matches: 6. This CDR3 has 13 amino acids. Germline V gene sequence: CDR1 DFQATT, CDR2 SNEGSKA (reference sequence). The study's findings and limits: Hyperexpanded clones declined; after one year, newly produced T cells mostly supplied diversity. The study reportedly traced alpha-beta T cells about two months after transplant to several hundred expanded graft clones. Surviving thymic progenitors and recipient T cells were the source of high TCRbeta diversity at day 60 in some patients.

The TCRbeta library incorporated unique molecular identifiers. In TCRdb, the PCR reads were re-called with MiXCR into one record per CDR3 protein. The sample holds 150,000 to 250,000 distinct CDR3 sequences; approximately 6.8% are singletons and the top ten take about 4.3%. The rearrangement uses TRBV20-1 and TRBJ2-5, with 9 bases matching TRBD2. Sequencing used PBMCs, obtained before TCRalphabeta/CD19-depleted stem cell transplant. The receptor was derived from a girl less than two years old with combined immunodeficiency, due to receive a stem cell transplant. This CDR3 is CSAHTGTSETQYF. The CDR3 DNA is TGCAGTGCTCACACCGGGACTAGCGAGACCCAGTACTTC.